A single sample is the source of the 19 T cell receptor beta chains below, sequenced in a study of regulatory T cells in long-lasting Graves disease (dated by TCRdb to the early 2020s). Receptors were amplified or captured by multiplex PCR. Sequencing relied on an Illumina HiSeq 4000. CDR3 regions were amplified by Arm-PCR with iRepertoire HTBI primers to construct TCR beta libraries. Through fastp at Q25 and MiXCR, TCRdb rebuilt clones from the public reads, retaining in-frame beta chains. For every CDR3 protein sequence, its rows merge into one entry that carries the most common genes and DNA. A total of 520,000 or so distinct CDR3 sequences appear in this sample, about 12% of them only once. 7.5% to 9% of the sample goes to the ten largest clones. The sample's time point label, in plain terms: newly diagnosed GD, antithyroid drugs for less than 3 months. RNA was extracted from PBMCs in TRIzol for both TCR sequencing and RNA sequencing.

The sample also formed part of further work on T cells in Graves' hyperthyroidism and ophthalmopathy.

The sample consisted of peripheral blood mononuclear cells (PBMCs), taken at new diagnosis, from a patient treated with antithyroid drugs. Receptors were obtained from a woman in her 30s with Graves disease. Donor details come from another sample of the same person, matched by shared clones.

There are many counts of this clonotype. The chain is built from TRBV7-9 and TRBJ2-1; D ambiguous. Germline V gene lookup returns CDR1 SEHNR and CDR2 FQNEAQ (reference sequence). V gave up 4 bases and J gave up 2 bases, with 15 bases separating them. CDR3 length: 16 amino acids. The CDR3 nucleotides read TGTGCCAGCAGCTCCCTGGGCGGCCTAGCCTACAATGAGCAGTTCTTC. This sequence encodes CASSSLGGLAYNEQFF.

This clonotype was found many times. The V call is TRBV2, the J call TRBJ1-3; D perhaps matches TRBD1 (6 bases). This CDR3 is built from 15 residues. V was pared by 6 bases and J by 8 bases, with 20 bases between. Per germline, CDR1 SNHLY and CDR2 FYNNEI. CDR3 bases: TGTGCCAGCAGGGACCCAGGGGCGGTTACGGACACCATATATTTT. Translating gives CASRDPGAVTDTIYF.

In its sample, this clonotype was seen many times. Its ends do not fully match the called genes, so a read error is possible. The J gene is TRBJ1-6, the V gene TRBV5-1; maybe TRBD1 (6 bases). The germline gives CDR1 SGHRS, CDR2 YFSETQ. The CDR3 is 15 amino acids. The CDR3 DNA follows: TGTGCCAGCAGCGACGCAGGGGCAGGAATATCACCCCTCCACTTT. As protein: CASSDAGAGISPLHF.

This clonotype was seen repeatedly, ten times or more. The rearrangement links TRBV9 to TRBJ2-1, with 9 bases matching TRBD2. The CDR3 is 15 residues long. The V gene end was trimmed by 0 bases and the J gene end by 8 bases; junction bases not matched to a gene: 6. The germline gives CDR1 SGDLS, CDR2 YYNGEE. The CDR3, as DNA: TGTGCCAGCAGCGTAGGGGGCGGGAGGGTCGATGAGCAGTTCTTC. Protein product: CASSVGGGRVDEQFF.

This clonotype has at least ten counts. The chain is built from TRBV10-3 and TRBJ1-6; D might be TRBD1 (6 bases). CDR3 size: 13 residues. Germline V gene sequence: CDR1 ENHRY, CDR2 SYGVKD. Trimming cost V 3 bases and J 14 bases, with 14 bases left between them. The CDR3 sequence: CAISEGQGRSLHF. CDR3 sequence (DNA): TGTGCCATCAGTGAAGGGCAGGGGAGGTCCCTCCACTTT.

This clonotype was counted only a few times. This sequence joins TRBV5-4 and TRBJ1-2; D ambiguous. V was clipped by 3 bases and J by 6 bases, with 18 bases between them. Germline values: CDR1 SGHNT, CDR2 YYREEE (reference sequence). This CDR3 is 15 amino acids long. CDR3 nucleotide sequence: TGTGCCAGCAGCTGGCCCTGGATGAAGGGCCATGGCTACACCTTC. Translation: CASSWPWMKGHGYTF.

The genes are TRBV11-3 and TRBJ2-2; TRBD2 aligns across 7 bases. This CDR3 spans 16 amino acids. Trimming cost V 4 bases and J 1 base; bases outside gene matches: 6. Per germline, CDR1 SGHNT and CDR2 YENEEA. CDR3: CASSSRASGNTGELFF. In DNA, the CDR3 is TGTGCCAGCAGCTCAAGAGCTAGCGGGAACACCGGGGAGCTGTTTTTT. Drawing the rest from reference TRBV11-3 and TRBJ2-2, the complete variable domain is EAGVVQSPRYKIIEKKQPVAFWCNPISGHNTLYWYLQNLGQGPELLIRYENEEAVDDSQLPKDRFSAERLKGVDSTLKIQPAELGDSAVYLCASSSRASGNTGELFFGEGSRLTVL.

Worth noting for this clonotype: The junction shows a germline mismatch at one end, possibly a read error. The V and J genes are TRBV2 and TRBJ1-5, with D perhaps TRBD1 (6 bases). The CDR3 runs 14 residues. Germline V CDR1 and CDR2: SNHLY, FYNNEI. CDR3 sequence (DNA): TGCGCCAGCAGCTTGTGGTCAGGGGATCAGCCCCAGCATTTT. Translated: CASSLWSGDQPQHF.

This clonotype was counted many times. The chain uses TRBV2 and TRBJ2-1; D perhaps matches TRBD2 (6 bases). V was shortened by 6 bases and J by 0 bases, with 12 bases between the two germline ends. Germline-derived CDR1 and CDR2 are SNHLY and FYNNEI. The CDR3 is 15 amino acids. The CDR3 DNA is TGTGCCAGCAGGACGCGGGGACGCTCCTACAATGAGCAGTTCTTC. Translated, it gives CASRTRGRSYNEQFF.

This clonotype was counted at least ten times. The CDR3 sequence: CASSHIQLGLAGTWETQYF. The CDR3 DNA reads TGTGCCAGCAGTCACATTCAACTTGGACTAGCGGGGACCTGGGAGACCCAGTACTTC. This sequence joins TRBV28 and TRBJ2-5; 12 bases align to TRBD2. CDR1 is MDHEN, CDR2 SYDVKM, per germline. CDR3 length: 19 residues. V dropped 5 bases and J dropped 5; count of bases not matched to a gene: 18.

This clonotype occurred many times. J is TRBJ1-1 and V is TRBV28; D is unclear. Trimming took 6 bases from V and 9 from J, leaving 17 bases between them. This CDR3 comprises 13 residues. Germline lookup yields CDR1 MDHEN and CDR2 SYDVKM. The CDR3 is CASRIPNSPQAFF. The CDR3 DNA reads as TGTGCCAGCAGGATACCCAATAGCCCACAAGCTTTCTTT.

The sample holds many counts of this clonotype. Sequence at one end of the junction differs from germline and may be a read error. The chain uses TRBV7-2 and TRBJ1-4; D is unclear. CDR1 and CDR2 from the germline V gene are SGHTA and FQGNSA. The CDR3 has 14 residues. CDR3 protein: CASSLAGTNEKLFF. In DNA form, the CDR3 reads TGCGCCAGCAGCTTGGCGGGGACTAATGAAAAACTGTTTTTT.

This chain joins TRBV9 and TRBJ2-2; TRBD2 matches at 8 bases. J lost 6 bases, V lost 4 bases, and 14 bases had no gene match. The CDR3 is 17 residues long. The germline V gene encodes CDR1 SGDLS and CDR2 YYNGEE. The CDR3 DNA is TGTGCCAGCAGCCCCCGGCGTACGGGAGGGGGGGCCGGGGAGCTGTTTTTT. This codes for CASSPRRTGGGAGELFF.

This clonotype was counted at least ten times. This sequence joins TRBV15 and TRBJ1-5; D is undetermined. The V end lost 0 bases, the J end lost 7 bases, and 7 bases lay between the germline ends. This CDR3 is built from 13 residues. Germline CDR1 and CDR2: LNHNV and YYDKDF (reference sequence). The CDR3 here is CATSRDAGQPQHF. DNA of the CDR3: TGTGCCACCAGCAGAGATGCGGGACAGCCCCAGCATTTT.

This clonotype was seen at least ten times. The chain carries TRBV20-1 and TRBJ1-1; D gene unclear. The CDR3 extends over 14 amino acids. Trimming stripped 6 bases from V and 8 bases from J, with 22 bases between. Germline CDR1 and CDR2: DFQATT and SNEGSKA (reference sequence). CDR3 nucleotides: TGCAGTGCCGTGAGGGTAGGGCGAAAAGAAGAAGCTTTCTTT. Translation: CSAVRVGRKEEAFF.

This clonotype was seen ten or more times. The chain couples TRBV7-8 to TRBJ2-5; D uncertain. Germline V lookup: CDR1 SGHVS, CDR2 FQNEAQ. The CDR3 spans 16 residues. The V end was cut by 1 base, the J end by 5 bases, with 17 bases between. CDR3 nucleotides: TGTGCCAGCAGCTTAGAGGGAAGGGCTGTTAGGGAGACCCAGTACTTC. Protein sequence: CASSLEGRAVRETQYF.

The rearrangement links TRBV20-1 to TRBJ2-1; D ambiguous. CDR1 and CDR2 from the germline V gene are DFQATT and SNEGSKA (reference sequence). The CDR3 is 11 amino acids. Trimming removed 6 bases at V and 6 bases at J, with 9 bases between. CDR3 sequence: CSACNVNEQFF. CDR3 DNA sequence: TGCAGTGCCTGTAATGTCAATGAGCAGTTCTTC.

This sequence joins TRBV10-1 and TRBJ2-2; D is undetermined. Germline V gene lookup returns CDR1 WNHNN and CDR2 SYGVQD (reference sequence). V was cut by 2 bases and J by 6 bases, with 10 bases left in between. This CDR3 comprises 14 residues. This chain's CDR3 is CASSETPRAGELFF. The CDR3 DNA is TGCGCCAGCAGTGAGACCCCACGGGCCGGGGAGCTGTTTTTT.

There are many counts of this clonotype. This chain joins TRBV20-1 and TRBJ2-5; D possibly corresponds to TRBD1 (5 bases). There are 12 residues in the CDR3. Per germline, CDR1 DFQATT and CDR2 SNEGSKA (reference sequence). The germline V and J ends were trimmed by 6 bases and 4 bases, with 12 bases remaining between them. CDR3 sequence: CSAGADRETQYF. The CDR3 DNA reads TGCAGTGCAGGGGCTGACCGAGAGACCCAGTACTTC.